This note documents a single T cell receptor (beta chain) sequence. This clone was detected only once. It lacks a known antigen. Base qualities are not recorded, but no much larger clone differs from it by a single base. The time point label corresponds to: new active TB diagnosis, blood taken before or within 7 days of starting treatment. Active tuberculosis patients were HIV-seronegative South African adults aged 18 years or older with a new diagnosis. Confirmation of active tuberculosis was based on positive sputum smear microscopy and/or a positive M. tuberculosis culture. Immunosequencing was performed on unsorted cryopreserved PBMC, with 80,000 to 100,000 T cells per clinical donor covered on average. This entry comes from a study of T cells in tuberculosis (dated by TCRdb to 2016 to 2019). Study-level background: To characterize T cells specific for the mycobacterial lipid antigen glucose monomycolate (GMM), the study used CD1B tetramers together with high-throughput TCR immunosequencing. PBMC from patients with active tuberculosis were archived either before the start of standard anti-tuberculosis treatment or within 7 days of starting that treatment. A South African clinical cohort compared IGRA-negative adolescents, IGRA-positive adolescents with latent tuberculosis and adults with active tuberculosis, ten per group.

Here is what the overall study found, with its caveats: An accuracy of approximately 87% (AUROC 0.75 to 0.9) was reached by a classifier using the diverse GMM-specific repertoire, compared with about 70% accuracy when GEM motif frequencies were used. Compared with IGRA-negative controls, TCR-alpha repertoires from active tuberculosis had smaller mean NN-distances to GMM-specific TCRs, which suggests clonal expansion of these TCRs. Shorter CDR3-alpha lengths in active tuberculosis patients partly drove the smaller NN-distances, and the TCR-beta difference was not statistically significant. Clinical samples were chosen by availability of cryopreserved specimens, and active tuberculosis cases were adults while controls were adolescents.

V is shortened by 6 bases, J by 10 bases, and the region joining them spans 15 bases. In the germline V gene, CDR1 corresponds to SGHAT and CDR2 to FQNNGV. From cysteine to phenylalanine, the CDR3 is 13 amino acids long. The retained sequence is limited to the CDR3, 39 bases, with the frame set at the first base. The immunoSEQ multiplex PCR assay was used to generate TCR libraries, with TCR-beta and/or TCR-alpha/delta assays applied to each sample. Amplified TCR libraries were sequenced on the Illumina high-throughput platform. In the authors' own workflow: Clustering and dimensionality reduction were performed using pairwise TCRdist distances among GMM-specific receptors from ex vivo sorted or in vitro expanded T cells. Each clinical repertoire received a mean NN-distance score, defined as the average TCRdist to the nearest 10% of tetramer-positive reference sequences. GEM TCR motif frequency was calculated as the fraction of unique TCRs that matched known GEM sequences in V/J usage and CDR3 length. Active tuberculosis was classified by linear discriminant analysis with leave-one-out cross-validation, implemented in scikit-learn. Imported from immuneACCESS, the table was reduced by TCRdb to in-frame sequences with V and J called. These copies leave out some clones; in studies compared against another copy, an unresolved V gene accounts for under half, and the cause of the remainder is not known. V, J and clone size are those of that table, while D and trimming were read from the DNA. For this sample the table gives about 37,000 clones, of which approximately 89% were detected only once. Of the sample, 2.4% falls within the top ten clones.

This receptor was obtained from an adult with tuberculosis. This receptor chain uses TRBV11-2 and TRBJ2-2, with TRBD2 tentatively as D gene (5 bases match). The source was PBMCs, collected at tuberculosis diagnosis. The CDR3 has the sequence CASRYLEGAELFF. The base sequence is TGTGCCAGCAGGTATCTAGAGGGTGCGGAGCTGTTTTTT.